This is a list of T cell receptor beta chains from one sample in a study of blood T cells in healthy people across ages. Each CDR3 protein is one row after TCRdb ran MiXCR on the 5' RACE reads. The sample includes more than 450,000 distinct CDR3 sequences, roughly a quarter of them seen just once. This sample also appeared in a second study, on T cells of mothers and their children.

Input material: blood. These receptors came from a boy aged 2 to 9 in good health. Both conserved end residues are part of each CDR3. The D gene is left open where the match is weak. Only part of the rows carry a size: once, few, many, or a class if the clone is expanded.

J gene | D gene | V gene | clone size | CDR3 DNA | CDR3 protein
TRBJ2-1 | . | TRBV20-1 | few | TGCAGTGCCTTTGGCCGGAACGAGCAGTTCTTC | CSAFGRNEQFF
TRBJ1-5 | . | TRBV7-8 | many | TGTGCCAGCAGCTTAGAACGGGGGGGCAATCAGCCCCAGCATTTT | CASSLERGGNQPQHF
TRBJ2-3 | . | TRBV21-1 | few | TGTGCCAGCAGCAAAGGGCTTAGCACAGATACGCAGTATTTT | CASSKGLSTDTQYF
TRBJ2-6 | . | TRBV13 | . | TGTGCCAGCAGGGGGTTTGGGGCCAACGTCCTGACTTTC | CASRGFGANVLTF
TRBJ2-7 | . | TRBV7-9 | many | TGTGCCAGCAGCCCCTGCGCAGGGGTTCGCTACGAGCAGTACTTC | CASSPCAGVRYEQYF
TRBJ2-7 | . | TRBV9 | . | TGTGCCAGCAGCGTAGACACAGGGATAACCTACGAGCAGTACTTC | CASSVDTGITYEQYF
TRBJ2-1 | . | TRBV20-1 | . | TGCAGTGCTAGAGATGTACGAGGACAATCCGTTGAGCAGTTCTTC | CSARDVRGQSVEQFF
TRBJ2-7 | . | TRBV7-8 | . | TGTGCCAGCAGCGTACGGGGGGCAACCTACGAGCAGTACTTC | CASSVRGATYEQYF
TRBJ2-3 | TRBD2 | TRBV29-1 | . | TGCAGCGTCCCAGTAGCGGGGGGCGATACGCAGTATTTT | CSVPVAGGDTQYF
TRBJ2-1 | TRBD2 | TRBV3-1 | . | TGTGCCAGCAGCCAAGAGGCGGGGCGGGGGAGCTACAATGAGCAGTTCTTC | CASSQEAGRGSYNEQFF
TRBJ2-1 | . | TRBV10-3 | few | TGTGCCATCAGCCGGGACTCCAATCGGAGGAATGAGCAGTTCTTC | CAISRDSNRRNEQFF
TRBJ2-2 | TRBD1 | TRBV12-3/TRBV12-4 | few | TGTGCCAGCAGCGTGGGACAGGGGAACACCGGGGAGCTGTTTTTT | CASSVGQGNTGELFF
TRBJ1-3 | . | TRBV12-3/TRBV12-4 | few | TGTGCCAGCAGCTCCCGGGACGGAAGAAACACCATATATTTT | CASSSRDGRNTIYF
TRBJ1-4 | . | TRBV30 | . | TGTGCCTGGAGTGTACTGGGCAGGGGCCATGAAAAACTGTTTTTT | CAWSVLGRGHEKLFF
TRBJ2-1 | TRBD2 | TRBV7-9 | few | TGTGCCAGCAGCTTATTTGGGGGACTAGCAGCCTACAATGAGCAGTTCTTC | CASSLFGGLAAYNEQFF
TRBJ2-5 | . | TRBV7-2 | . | TGTGCCAGCAGCCCTAGGGGTGGAGGGGGAGAGACCCAGTACTTC | CASSPRGGGGETQYF
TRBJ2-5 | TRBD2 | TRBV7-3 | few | TGTGCCAGCAGCCAGGGAGCTGGGGCGGGGGAAGAGACCCAGTACTTC | CASSQGAGAGEETQYF
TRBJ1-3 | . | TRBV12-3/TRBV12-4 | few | TGTGCCAGCACCCTCCGGAGAAACACCATATATTTT | CASTLRRNTIYF
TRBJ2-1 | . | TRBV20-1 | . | TGCAGTGCTTCTGGACCTCTCATCAGCTCCTACAATGAGCAGTTCTTC | CSASGPLISSYNEQFF
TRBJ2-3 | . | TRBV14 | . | TGTGCCAGCAGCCCTCGGAGGGGCCGGGATACGCAGTATTTT | CASSPRRGRDTQYF
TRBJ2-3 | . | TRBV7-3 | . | TGTGCCAGCAGCTTAACGAGGGACCCAGATACGCAGTATTTT | CASSLTRDPDTQYF
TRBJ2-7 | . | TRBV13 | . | TGTGCCAGCAGCTTAGGCGGGGGTCATGGCAGCTCCTACGAGCAGTACTTC | CASSLGGGHGSSYEQYF
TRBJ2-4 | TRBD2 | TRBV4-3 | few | TGCGCCAGCAGCCAAGAAGGGGCGCTAGCGGGGGTGAAAAACATTCAGTACTTC | CASSQEGALAGVKNIQYF
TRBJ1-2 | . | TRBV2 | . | TGTGCCAGCAGTGACCTTGGCTTTGCCCCTAACTATGGCTACACCTTC | CASSDLGFAPNYGYTF
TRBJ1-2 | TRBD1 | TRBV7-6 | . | TGTGCCAGGAGCTTAACAGGGGGCGGTGGCTATGGCTACACCTTC | CARSLTGGGGYGYTF
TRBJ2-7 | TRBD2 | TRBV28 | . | TGTGCCAGTCGGGACTATTCCTACGAGCAGTACTTC | CASRDYSYEQYF
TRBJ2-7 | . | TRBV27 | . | TGTGCCAGCAGGCCCACCTTCCGGGCCTCTAAGTACGAGCAGTACTTC | CASRPTFRASKYEQYF
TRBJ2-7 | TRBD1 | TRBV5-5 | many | TGTGCCAGCAGCTTTTCCGGACAGGGGAACGAGCAGTACTTC | CASSFSGQGNEQYF
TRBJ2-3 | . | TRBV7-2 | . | TGTGCCAGCGCCCTTGGGGGGACGAGGGGAGATACGCAGTATTTT | CASALGGTRGDTQYF
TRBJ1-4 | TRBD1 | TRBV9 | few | TGTGCCAGCAGCGTAGGGACAGGGGGGAGCGAAAAACTGTTTTTT | CASSVGTGGSEKLFF
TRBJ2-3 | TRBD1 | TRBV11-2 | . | TGTGCCAGCACGGAGGACAGGGTGACAGATACGCAGTATTTT | CASTEDRVTDTQYF
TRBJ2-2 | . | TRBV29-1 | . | TGCAGCGTTGAACTAACGACCGCGAACATCGGGGAGCTGTTTTTT | CSVELTTANIGELFF
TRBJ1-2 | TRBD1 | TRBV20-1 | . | TGCAGTGCTAGCTCCGGGACAGGCTACGGCTACACCTTC | CSASSGTGYGYTF
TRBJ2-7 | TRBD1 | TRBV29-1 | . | TGCAGCGTTGAAGAGGGGGACAGGGACTACGAGCAGTACTTC | CSVEEGDRDYEQYF
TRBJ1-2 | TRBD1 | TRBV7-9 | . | TGTGCCAGCAGCTTGGGGGACAGGGGGCGTGTTGGCTACACCTTC | CASSLGDRGRVGYTF
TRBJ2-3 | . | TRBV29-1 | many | TGCAGCGTTGAAGACAGGGACGCAGATACGCAGTATTTT | CSVEDRDADTQYF
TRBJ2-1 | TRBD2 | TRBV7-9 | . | TGTGCCAGCAGCCCACCCGGGACTAGCGGGAAAGAGCAGTTCTTC | CASSPPGTSGKEQFF
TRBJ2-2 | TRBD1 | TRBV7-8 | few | TGTGCCAGCAGCCCTGACAGGGGCAACACCGGGGAGCTGTTTTTT | CASSPDRGNTGELFF
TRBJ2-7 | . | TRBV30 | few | TGTGCCTGGGGGACCGCGCCCTACGAGCAGTACTTC | CAWGTAPYEQYF
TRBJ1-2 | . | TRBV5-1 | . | TGCGCCAGCAGCTTGAGGACAGTCGAATATGGCTACACCTTC | CASSLRTVEYGYTF
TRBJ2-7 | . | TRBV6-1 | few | TGTGCCAGCATCCAGGGGATAGGGAGGGCTAATTACGAGCAGTACTTC | CASIQGIGRANYEQYF
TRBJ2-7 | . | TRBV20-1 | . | TGCAGTGCCACCCGGGACAGGGGGGGACTAGCGGAGGTCTACGAGCAGTACTTC | CSATRDRGGLAEVYEQYF
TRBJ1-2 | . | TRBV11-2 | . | TGTGCCAGATCACTGTCGGGGGCGGAAAGCACCTTC | CARSLSGAESTF
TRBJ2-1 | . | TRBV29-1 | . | TGCAGCGCCGGACGAGGGGGTGGTAATGAGCAGTTCTTC | CSAGRGGGNEQFF
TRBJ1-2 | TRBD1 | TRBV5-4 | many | TGTGCCAGCAGCCGGGACAGTAACTATGGCTACACCTTC | CASSRDSNYGYTF
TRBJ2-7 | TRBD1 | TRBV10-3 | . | TGTGCCATCAGTTACCAGGGACAGTCCTACGAGCAGTACTTC | CAISYQGQSYEQYF
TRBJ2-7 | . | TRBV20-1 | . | TGCAGTGCTAGAGATCAAAGGGACACTAACGAGCAGTACTTC | CSARDQRDTNEQYF
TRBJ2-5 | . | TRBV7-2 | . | TGTGCCAGCAGCTTAAAACTAGAAGGTGCAGAGACCCAGTACTTC | CASSLKLEGAETQYF
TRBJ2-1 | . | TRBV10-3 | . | TGTGCCATCAGTGAGTCCTCACTCTCCAATGAGCAGTTCTTC | CAISESSLSNEQFF
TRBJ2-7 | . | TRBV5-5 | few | TGTGCCAGCAGCTCCCGACTAGACGTCTACGAGCAGTACTTC | CASSSRLDVYEQYF
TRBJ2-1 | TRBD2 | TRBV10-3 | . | TGTGCCATCCGGGGGGACGGCTACAATGAGCAGTTCTTC | CAIRGDGYNEQFF
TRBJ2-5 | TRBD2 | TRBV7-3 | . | TGTGCCAGCAGCTACTCGGGACTAGGGGAGACCCAGTACTTC | CASSYSGLGETQYF
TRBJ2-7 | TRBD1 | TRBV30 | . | TGTGCCTGGAGTCCTACCCGGGACAGGGGATCCTACGAGCAGTACTTC | CAWSPTRDRGSYEQYF
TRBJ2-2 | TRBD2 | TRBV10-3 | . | TGTGCCATCGGGCTAGCGGAGCCTCCTACCGGGGAGCTGTTTTTT | CAIGLAEPPTGELFF
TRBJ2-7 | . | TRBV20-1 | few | TGCAGTGCTAGTTCATCCGGGGTAAACTACGAGCAGTACTTC | CSASSSGVNYEQYF